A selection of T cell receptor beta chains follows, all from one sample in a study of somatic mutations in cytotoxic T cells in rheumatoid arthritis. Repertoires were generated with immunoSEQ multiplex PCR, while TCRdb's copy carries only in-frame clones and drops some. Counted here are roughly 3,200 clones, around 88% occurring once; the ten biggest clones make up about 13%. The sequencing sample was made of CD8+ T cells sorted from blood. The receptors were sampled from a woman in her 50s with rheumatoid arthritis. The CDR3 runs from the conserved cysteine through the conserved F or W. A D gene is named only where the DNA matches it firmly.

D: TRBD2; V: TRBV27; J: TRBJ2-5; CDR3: CASSSLAGGSGETQYF; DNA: TGTGCCAGCAGTTCCCTAGCGGGGGGGAGTGGAGAGACCCAGTACTTC
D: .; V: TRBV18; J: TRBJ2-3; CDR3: CASSPPSSSTDTQYF; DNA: TGTGCCAGCTCACCACCTAGCTCTAGCACAGATACGCAGTATTTT
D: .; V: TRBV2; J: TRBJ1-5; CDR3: CASSEALRGAADQPQHF; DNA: TGTGCCAGCAGTGAAGCGCTTCGGGGGGCGGCTGATCAGCCCCAGCATTTT
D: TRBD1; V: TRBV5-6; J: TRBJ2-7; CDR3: CASSLFGDSTFYEQYF; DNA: TGTGCCAGCAGCTTGTTCGGGGACAGCACATTCTACGAGCAGTACTTC
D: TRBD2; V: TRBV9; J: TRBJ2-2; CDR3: CASSRSGSDTGELFF; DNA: TGTGCCAGCAGCCGTAGCGGGAGTGACACCGGGGAGCTGTTTTTT
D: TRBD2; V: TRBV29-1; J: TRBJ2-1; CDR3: CSVEGWREVSNEQFF; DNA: TGCAGCGTTGAAGGGTGGCGGGAGGTGAGCAATGAGCAGTTCTTC
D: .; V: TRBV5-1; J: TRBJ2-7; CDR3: CASSLVGLHKDYEQYF; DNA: TGCGCCAGCAGCTTGGTTGGACTGCACAAGGACTACGAGCAGTACTTC
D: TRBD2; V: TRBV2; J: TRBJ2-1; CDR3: CASRAGDTPFTYNEQFF; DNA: TGTGCCAGCAGGGCGGGAGACACCCCCTTTACCTACAATGAGCAGTTCTTC
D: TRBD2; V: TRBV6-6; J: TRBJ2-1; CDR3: CASSYSIGRAYNEQFF; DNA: TGTGCCAGCAGTTACTCGATCGGGAGGGCCTACAATGAGCAGTTCTTC